This TCR beta chain was sequenced for a study of T-cell memory formation after mild COVID-19. TCRdb passed the 5' RACE reads through MiXCR, listing each CDR3 protein once. The sample gives about 440,000 distinct CDR3 sequences, roughly 20% of which show up once; about 8.8% is in the top ten. Points on this clonotype: Its antigen is undetermined.

Study conclusions and caveats: Some clones that responded were present in memory (sampled pre-infection), which suggests cross-reactive memory joined. The CD4+ clones that contracted clustered mainly within CM and EM, and the CD8+ clones concentrated in EMRA.

Germline V gene sequence: CDR1 SGHRS, CDR2 YFSETQ. This CDR3 spans 15 amino acids. J was trimmed by 4 bases and V by 1 base; bases with no gene match: 4. The receptor comes from an adult woman who had mild COVID-19 (a few samples of this study predate the infection). Cell type and time point are not known. The chain links TRBV5-1 to TRBJ2-1; 8 bases match TRBD1. The specimen was PBMCs or a T cell subset sorted from them (not recorded which). This CDR3 is CASSLPQGGYNEQFF. DNA of the CDR3: TGCGCCAGCAGCTTGCCACAGGGGGGATACAATGAGCAGTTCTTC.